Sequencing of this T cell receptor (beta chain) was carried out in a study of blood T cells in healthy people across ages. Study-level results: Long-lived donors carried more naive CD4+ cells and greater diversity than aged donors.

The use of a sample-barcoded 5' primer and a J-beta primer mix characterized a second PCR of about 7 to 12 cycles. TCRdb reprocessed the 5' RACE reads via MiXCR and lists one record per CDR3 protein. The table shows 850,000 to 1,300,000 distinct CDR3 sequences, with 40% to 45% occurring only once. As to this clonotype: Its antigen is currently unknown.

This TCR was sampled from a woman aged 55-69 years in good health. Specimen: blood.

The CDR3 loop reads CSATRDAREQYF. The CDR3 nucleotides read TGCAGTGCTACACGGGACGCCCGTGAGCAGTACTTC. This chain links TRBV20-1 with TRBJ2-7; TRBD1 or TRBD2 may be the D gene (5 bases each). Germline loops: CDR1 DFQATT, CDR2 SNEGSKA (reference sequence). V was pared by 4 bases and J by 7 bases, with 14 bases between. The CDR3 loop spans 12 amino acids.